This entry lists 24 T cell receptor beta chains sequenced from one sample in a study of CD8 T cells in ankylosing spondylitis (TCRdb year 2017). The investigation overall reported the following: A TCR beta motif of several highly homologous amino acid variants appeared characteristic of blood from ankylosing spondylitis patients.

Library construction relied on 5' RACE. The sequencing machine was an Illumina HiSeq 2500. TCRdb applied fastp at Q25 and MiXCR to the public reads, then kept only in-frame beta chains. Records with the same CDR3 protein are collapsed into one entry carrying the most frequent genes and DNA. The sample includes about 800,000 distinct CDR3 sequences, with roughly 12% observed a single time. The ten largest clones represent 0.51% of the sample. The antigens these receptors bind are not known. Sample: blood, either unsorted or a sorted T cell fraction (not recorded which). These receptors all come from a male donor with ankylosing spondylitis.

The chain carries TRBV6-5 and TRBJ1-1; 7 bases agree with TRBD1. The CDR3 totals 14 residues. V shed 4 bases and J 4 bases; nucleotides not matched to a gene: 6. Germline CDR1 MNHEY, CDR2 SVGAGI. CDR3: CASSSQGGITEAFF. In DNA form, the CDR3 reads TGTGCCAGCAGTTCTCAGGGGGGGATCACTGAAGCTTTCTTT.

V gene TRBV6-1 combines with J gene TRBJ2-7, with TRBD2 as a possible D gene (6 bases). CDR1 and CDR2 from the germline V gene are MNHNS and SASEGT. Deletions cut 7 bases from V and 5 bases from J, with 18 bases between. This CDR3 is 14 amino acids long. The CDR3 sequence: CASMKGGNLDEQYF. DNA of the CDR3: TGTGCCAGCATGAAGGGAGGAAACTTAGACGAGCAGTACTTC.

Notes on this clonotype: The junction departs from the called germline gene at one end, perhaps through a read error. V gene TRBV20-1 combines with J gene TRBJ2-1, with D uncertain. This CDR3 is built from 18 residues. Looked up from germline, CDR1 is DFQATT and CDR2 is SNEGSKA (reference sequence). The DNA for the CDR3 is TGCAGTGCCAGAGGATTAATTAGTCGGCGAAACTCCTACAATGAGCAGTTCTTC. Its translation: CSARGLISRRNSYNEQFF.

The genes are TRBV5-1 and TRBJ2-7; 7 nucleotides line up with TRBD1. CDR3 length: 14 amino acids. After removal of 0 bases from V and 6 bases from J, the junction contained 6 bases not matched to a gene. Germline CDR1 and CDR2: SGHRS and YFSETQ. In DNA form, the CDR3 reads TGCGCCAGCAGCTTGGAAAGGGGGCCGTCCGAGCAGTACTTC. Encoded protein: CASSLERGPSEQYF.

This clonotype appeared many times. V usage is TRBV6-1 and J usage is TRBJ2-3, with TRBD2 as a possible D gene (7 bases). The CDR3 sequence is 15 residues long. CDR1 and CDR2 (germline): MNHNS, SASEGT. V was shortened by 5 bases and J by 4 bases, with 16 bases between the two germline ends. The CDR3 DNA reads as TGTGCCAGCAGTCCTCTCGGGGGGCCCCCAGATACGCAGTATTTT. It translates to CASSPLGGPPDTQYF.

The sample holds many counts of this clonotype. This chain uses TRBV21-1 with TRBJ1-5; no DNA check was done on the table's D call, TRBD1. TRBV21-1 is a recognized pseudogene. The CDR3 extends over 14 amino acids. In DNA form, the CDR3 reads TGTGCCAGCAGCGTGACAGGGGGCAATCAGCCCCAGCATTTT. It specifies CASSVTGGNQPQHF.

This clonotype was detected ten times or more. CDR3 coding DNA: TGTGCCAGCAGCTTAATTGTGCCGATGGACGGGGGTTGGATGGATGGCTACACCTTC. Protein product: CASSLIVPMDGGWMDGYTF. The chain employs TRBV11-2 and TRBJ1-2; TRBD1 is a possible D gene (5 bases). From germline, CDR1 is SGHAT and CDR2 FQNNGV. There are 19 residues in the CDR3. Trimming shortened V by 2 bases and J by 6 bases, and 28 bases separated the two germline ends.

CDR3: CSARDLPGHSNQPQHF. CDR3 DNA sequence: TGCAGTGCTAGAGATCTTCCGGGACACAGCAATCAGCCCCAGCATTTT. V is TRBV20-1 and J is TRBJ1-5; the D gene is possibly TRBD1 (6 bases). The germline V and J ends were trimmed by 0 bases and 1 base, with 13 bases remaining between them. The CDR3 spans 16 residues. Per germline, CDR1 DFQATT and CDR2 SNEGSKA (reference sequence).

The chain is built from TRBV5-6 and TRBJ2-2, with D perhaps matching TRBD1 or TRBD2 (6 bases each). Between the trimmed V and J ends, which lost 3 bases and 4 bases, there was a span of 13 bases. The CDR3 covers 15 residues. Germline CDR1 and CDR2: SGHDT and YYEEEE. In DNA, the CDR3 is TGTGCCAGCAGCTGGGGGGCAACTGGCACCGGGGAGCTGTTTTTT. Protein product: CASSWGATGTGELFF.

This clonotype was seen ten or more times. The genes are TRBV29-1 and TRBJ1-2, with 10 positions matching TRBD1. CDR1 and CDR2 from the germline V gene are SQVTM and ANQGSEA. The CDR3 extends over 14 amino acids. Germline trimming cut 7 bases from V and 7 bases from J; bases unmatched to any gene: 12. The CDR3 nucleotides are TGCAGCGGCGAACGACAGGGGGCAGAGGGTGGCTACACCTTC. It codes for CSGERQGAEGGYTF.

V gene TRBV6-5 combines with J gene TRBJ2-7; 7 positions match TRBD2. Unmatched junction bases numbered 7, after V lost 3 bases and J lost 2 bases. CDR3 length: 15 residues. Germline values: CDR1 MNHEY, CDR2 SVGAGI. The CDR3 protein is CASSYSSGFPYEQYF. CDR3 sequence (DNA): TGTGCCAGCAGTTATTCTAGCGGCTTCCCCTACGAGCAGTACTTC.

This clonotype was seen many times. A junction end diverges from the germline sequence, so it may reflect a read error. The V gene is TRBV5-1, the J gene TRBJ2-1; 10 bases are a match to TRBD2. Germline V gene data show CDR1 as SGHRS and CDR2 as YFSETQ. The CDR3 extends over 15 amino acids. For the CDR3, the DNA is TGTGCCAGCAGCCGCGGGACTAGCGCTTACAATGAGCAGTTCTTC. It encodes CASSRGTSAYNEQFF.

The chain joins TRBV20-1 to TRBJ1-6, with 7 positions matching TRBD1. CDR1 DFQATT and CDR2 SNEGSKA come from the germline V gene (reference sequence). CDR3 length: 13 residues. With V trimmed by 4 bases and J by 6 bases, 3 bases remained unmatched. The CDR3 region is CSAKGQLNSPLHF. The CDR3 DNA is TGCAGTGCTAAGGGACAGCTTAATTCACCCCTCCACTTT.

The CDR3, as DNA: TGCAGTGCTAGTAGGGGGGAGCAGTTCTTC. Its translation: CSASRGEQFF. The rearrangement joins TRBV20-1 to TRBJ2-1, with D tentatively TRBD1 (6 bases). The CDR3 spans 10 residues. Deletions cut 3 bases from V and 10 bases from J, with 7 bases between. Germline values: CDR1 DFQATT, CDR2 SNEGSKA (reference sequence).

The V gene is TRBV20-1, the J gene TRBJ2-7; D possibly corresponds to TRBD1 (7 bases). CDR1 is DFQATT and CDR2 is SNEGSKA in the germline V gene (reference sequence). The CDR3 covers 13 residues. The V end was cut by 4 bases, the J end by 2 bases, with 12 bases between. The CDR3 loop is CSAITGEAYEQYF. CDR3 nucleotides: TGCAGTGCTATAACAGGGGAGGCCTACGAGCAGTACTTC.

As DNA, the CDR3 is TGCAGTGCTAGAGCGGCTGCCTTTAGCAATCAGCCCCAGCATTTT. Translated: CSARAAAFSNQPQHF. V is TRBV20-1 and J is TRBJ1-5, with D unclear. The CDR3 covers 15 residues. The V end lost 1 base, the J end lost 0 bases, and 10 bases lay between the germline ends. Germline V gene lookup returns CDR1 DFQATT and CDR2 SNEGSKA (reference sequence).

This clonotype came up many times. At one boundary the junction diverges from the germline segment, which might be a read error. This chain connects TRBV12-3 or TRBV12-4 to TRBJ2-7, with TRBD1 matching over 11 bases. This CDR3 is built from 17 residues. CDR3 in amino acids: CASSFNFWTGGASSVDF. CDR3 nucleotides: TGTGCCAGCAGTTTTAATTTCTGGACAGGGGGCGCGTCGAGTGTGGACTTC.

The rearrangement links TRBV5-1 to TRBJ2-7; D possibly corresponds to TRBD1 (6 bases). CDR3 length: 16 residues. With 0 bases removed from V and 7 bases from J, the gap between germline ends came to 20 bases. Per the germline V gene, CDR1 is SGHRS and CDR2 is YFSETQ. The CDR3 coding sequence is TGCGCCAGCAGCTTGGGCCTGGTCCCGGACAGTAAAGAGCAGTACTTC. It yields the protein CASSLGLVPDSKEQYF.

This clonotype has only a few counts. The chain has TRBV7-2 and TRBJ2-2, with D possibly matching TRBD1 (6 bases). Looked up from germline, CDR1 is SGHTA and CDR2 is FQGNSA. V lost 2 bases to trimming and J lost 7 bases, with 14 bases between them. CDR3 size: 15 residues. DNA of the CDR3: TGTGCCAGCAGCTTATGGGCCAGGGGTGGCGGGGAGCTGTTTTTT. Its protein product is CASSLWARGGGELFF.

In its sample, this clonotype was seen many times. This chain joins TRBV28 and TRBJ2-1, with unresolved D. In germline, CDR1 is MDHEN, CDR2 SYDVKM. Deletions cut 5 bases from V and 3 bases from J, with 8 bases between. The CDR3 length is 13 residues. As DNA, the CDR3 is TGTGCCAGCAGTGGGGTGGGCTACAATGAGCAGTTCTTC. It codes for CASSGVGYNEQFF.

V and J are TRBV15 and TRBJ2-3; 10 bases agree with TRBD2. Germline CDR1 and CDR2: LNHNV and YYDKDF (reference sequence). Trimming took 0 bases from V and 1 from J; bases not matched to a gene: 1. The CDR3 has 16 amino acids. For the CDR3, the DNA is TGTGCCACCAGCAGAGATCTAGCGGGAGGCACAGATACGCAGTATTTT. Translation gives CATSRDLAGGTDTQYF.

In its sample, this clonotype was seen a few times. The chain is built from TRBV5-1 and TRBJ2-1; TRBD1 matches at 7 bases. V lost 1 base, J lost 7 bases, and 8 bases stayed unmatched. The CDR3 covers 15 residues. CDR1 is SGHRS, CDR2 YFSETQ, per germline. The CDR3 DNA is TGCGCCAGCAGCTTGTCTTGGCAGGGGGAAAATGAGCAGTTCTTC. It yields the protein CASSLSWQGENEQFF.

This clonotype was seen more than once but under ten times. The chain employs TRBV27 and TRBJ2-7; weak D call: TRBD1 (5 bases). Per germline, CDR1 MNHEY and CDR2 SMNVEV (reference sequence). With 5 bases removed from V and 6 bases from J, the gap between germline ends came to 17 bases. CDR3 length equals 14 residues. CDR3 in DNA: TGTGCCAGCAGTCCGACAGTTGGACGTAGCGAGCAGTACTTC. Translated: CASSPTVGRSEQYF.

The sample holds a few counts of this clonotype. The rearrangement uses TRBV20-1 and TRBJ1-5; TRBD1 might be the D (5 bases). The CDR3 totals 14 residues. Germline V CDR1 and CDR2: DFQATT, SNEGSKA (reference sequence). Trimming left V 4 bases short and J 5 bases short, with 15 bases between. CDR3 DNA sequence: TGCAGTGCTACGAGGGGAATTAAGGATCAGCCCCAGCATTTT. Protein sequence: CSATRGIKDQPQHF.